The next 27 T cell receptor beta chains were all read from a single sample in a study of chemoradiotherapy in HPV16-positive cancers. Profiling relied on immunoSEQ multiplex PCR, and the TCRdb table lists in-frame clones only, not all of them. The sample shows 40,000 to 60,000 clones, roughly nine tenths of them seen only once. Sample: blood, taken from a patient who underwent chemoradiotherapy. These receptor sequences come from a human donor with HPV-associated anogenital cancer.

The V and J genes are TRBV19 and TRBJ1-5, with D maybe TRBD1 (5 bases). V lost 6 bases, J lost 0 bases, and 12 bases lay in between. Germline-derived CDR1 and CDR2 are LNHDA and SQIVND (reference sequence). This CDR3 comprises 15 residues. CDR3 nucleotides: TGTGCCAGTAGAGGGGCACGGAATAGCAATCAGCCCCAGCATTTT. It codes for CASRGARNSNQPQHF.

The V and J genes are TRBV2 and TRBJ2-6; TRBD1 agrees at 7 bases. The length of the CDR3 is 17 residues. Per the germline V gene, CDR1 is SNHLY and CDR2 is FYNNEI. J gave up 0 bases and V 6 bases, and 8 bases lay outside the gene matches. This CDR3 reads CASSPFWTGSGANVLTF. The CDR3 nucleotides are TGTGCCAGCAGCCCCTTCTGGACAGGCTCTGGGGCCAACGTCCTGACTTTC.

This chain links TRBV9 with TRBJ2-7; possible D gene TRBD1, 5 bases. The length of the CDR3 is 15 residues. Trimming removed 0 bases at V and 2 bases at J, with 12 bases between. CDR1 SGDLS and CDR2 YYNGEE come from the germline V gene. The CDR3 DNA reads TGTGCCAGCAGCGTAGAAATCACAGGACCCTACGAGCAGTACTTC. Translated, it gives CASSVEITGPYEQYF.

V is TRBV5-1 and J is TRBJ2-7, with D perhaps TRBD1 (6 bases). This CDR3 comprises 14 residues. The germline V and J ends were trimmed by 0 bases and 1 base, with 8 bases remaining between them. Germline CDR1 and CDR2: SGHRS and YFSETQ. CDR3 amino acids: CASSLGDKSYEQYF. As DNA, the CDR3 is TGCGCCAGCAGCTTGGGGGACAAGTCCTACGAGCAGTACTTC.

This chain connects TRBV29-1 to TRBJ2-1; D is undetermined. CDR1 is SQVTM and CDR2 is ANQGSEA in the germline V gene. The CDR3 is made up of 12 amino acids. V dropped 1 base and J dropped 7 bases, with 8 bases sitting between them. The CDR3 reads CSVEGEGNEQFF. The CDR3 DNA sequence: TGCAGCGTTGAAGGGGAAGGAAATGAGCAGTTCTTC.

The chain is built from TRBV5-5 and TRBJ1-4; D remains unclear. The germline V gene encodes CDR1 SGHKS and CDR2 YYEKEE (reference sequence). The CDR3 is made up of 13 amino acids. V shed 5 bases and J shed 5 bases, with 10 bases lying between them. CDR3 amino acids: CASSLPGNEKLFF. Written as DNA, the CDR3 is TGTGCCAGCAGTTTACCGGGGAATGAAAAACTGTTTTTT. Full variable domain (missing parts from reference TRBV5-5 and TRBJ1-4): DAGVTQSPTHLIKTRGQQVTLRCSPISGHKSVSWYQQVLGQGPQFIFQYYEKEERGRGNFPDRFSARQFPNYSSELNVNALLLGDSALYLCASSLPGNEKLFFGSGTQLSVL.

The V call is TRBV18, the J call TRBJ2-7, with D maybe TRBD1 (6 bases). CDR1 is KGHSH, CDR2 LQKENI, per germline. This CDR3 comprises 14 residues. V was clipped by 1 base and J by 6 bases, with 13 bases between them. The CDR3 sequence: CASSPQQGDPEQYF. Here the CDR3 DNA reads TGTGCCAGCTCACCACAACAGGGCGACCCCGAGCAGTACTTC.

This rearrangement joins TRBV15 to TRBJ1-2; a weak D match, TRBD1 (6 bases). CDR1 and CDR2 (germline): LNHNV, YYDKDF (reference sequence). Deletions cut 0 bases from V and 3 bases from J, with 14 bases between. The length of the CDR3 is 16 residues. CDR3: CATSRDRGLGDYGYTF. CDR3 nucleotides: TGTGCCACCAGCAGAGATCGGGGGCTGGGGGACTATGGCTACACCTTC.

The chain joins TRBV6-5 to TRBJ1-2; D is perhaps TRBD1 (5 bases). CDR1 MNHEY and CDR2 SVGAGI come from the germline V gene. Trimming took 4 bases from V and 5 from J, leaving 11 bases between them. This CDR3 comprises 13 residues. The CDR3 DNA follows: TGTGCCAGCAGTTCGACAGACTTGTATGGCTACACCTTC. Encoded protein: CASSSTDLYGYTF.

V gene TRBV5-5 combines with J gene TRBJ2-2; tentative D call: TRBD1 (6 bases). This CDR3 region has 15 residues. Germline V gene data show CDR1 as SGHKS and CDR2 as YYEKEE (reference sequence). V lost 2 bases, J lost 2 bases, and 10 bases lay in between. The CDR3 region is CASSFDRSNTGELFF. The DNA for the CDR3 is TGTGCCAGCAGCTTCGACAGGTCAAACACCGGGGAGCTGTTTTTT.

This clone was seen only once. V gene TRBV7-2 combines with J gene TRBJ1-4, with D unresolved. The CDR3 extends over 14 amino acids. Germline lookup yields CDR1 SGHTA and CDR2 FQGNSA. V was cut by 3 bases and J by 4 bases, with 9 bases left in between. The CDR3 bases are TGTGCCAGCAGCTTCATAGAAGATAATGAAAAACTGTTTTTT. Amino acids: CASSFIEDNEKLFF.

The chain recombines TRBV6-5 with TRBJ1-5; possibly TRBD1 for D (5 bases). V lost 6 bases and J lost 6, with 15 bases in between. The germline V gene has CDR1 MNHEY and CDR2 SVGAGI. The CDR3 covers 14 residues. The CDR3 is CASSPSGGGQPQHF. The CDR3 region has the DNA TGTGCCAGCAGCCCTAGCGGGGGTGGTCAGCCCCAGCATTTT.

The chain is built from TRBV11-2 and TRBJ2-1, with 10 nucleotides matching TRBD2. The V segment lost 5 bases and the J segment 3 bases; nucleotides outside the gene matches: 10. Germline V lookup: CDR1 SGHAT, CDR2 FQNNGV. The CDR3 extends over 17 amino acids. The CDR3 sequence is CASSQLHTSGVYNEQFF. CDR3 bases: TGTGCCAGCAGCCAGCTCCACACTAGCGGGGTCTACAATGAGCAGTTCTTC.

This chain connects TRBV6-4 to TRBJ2-2; possibly TRBD2 for D (5 bases). Germline CDR1 MRHNA, CDR2 SNTAGT. The CDR3 extends over 12 amino acids. Trimming left V 4 bases short and J 11 bases short, with 11 bases between. The CDR3, as DNA: TGTGCCAGCAGTGGGAATCCGGGAGAGCTGTTTTTT. Residues: CASSGNPGELFF.

The V and J genes are TRBV19 and TRBJ2-3; D gene unclear. The ends were cut back, 2 bases at V and 3 bases at J, with 18 bases in the middle. CDR1 and CDR2 (germline): LNHDA, SQIVND (reference sequence). This CDR3 comprises 17 residues. CDR3 amino acids: CASSIRAAIGLTDTQYF. CDR3 DNA sequence: TGTGCCAGTAGTATACGGGCCGCAATCGGTTTGACAGATACGCAGTATTTT. The full variable domain, with the rest looked up from reference TRBV19 and TRBJ2-3, is DGGITQSPKYLFRKEGQNVTLSCEQNLNHDAMYWYRQDPGQGLRLIYYSQIVNDFQKGDIAEGYSVSREKKESFPLTVTSAQKNPTAFYLCASSIRAAIGLTDTQYFGPGTRLTVL.

The V call is TRBV2, the J call TRBJ2-7; no reliable D call. Trimming pared 3 bases from V and 0 bases from J, leaving 6 bases between. The germline V gene has CDR1 SNHLY and CDR2 FYNNEI. The CDR3 has 13 residues. The CDR3 is CASSDTYSYEQYF. CDR3 coding DNA: TGTGCCAGCAGTGATACATACTCCTACGAGCAGTACTTC.

This rearrangement joins TRBV2 to TRBJ2-2; D not resolved. This CDR3 has 14 amino acids. Germline assignment: CDR1 SNHLY and CDR2 FYNNEI. V was trimmed by 8 bases and J by 4 bases, leaving 14 bases between them. The CDR3 DNA sequence: TGTGCCAGCCTCGCTGAGAGGATCACCGGGGAGCTGTTTTTT. It is translated as CASLAERITGELFF.

This clone was picked up one time. The V and J genes are TRBV19 and TRBJ2-1, with 9 bases matching TRBD1. The germline CDR1 and CDR2 sequences are LNHDA and SQIVND (reference sequence). CDR3 size: 15 residues. V was clipped by 3 bases and J by 8 bases; unmatched bases: 8. The CDR3 DNA reads TGTGCCAGTAGTATGGGGACAGGGATGATGGATGAGCAGTTCTTC. Its translation: CASSMGTGMMDEQFF. Looking up the rest from reference TRBV19 and TRBJ2-1 gives the full variable domain: DGGITQSPKYLFRKEGQNVTLSCEQNLNHDAMYWYRQDPGQGLRLIYYSQIVNDFQKGDIAEGYSVSREKKESFPLTVTSAQKNPTAFYLCASSMGTGMMDEQFFGPGTRLTVL.

The CDR3 here is CASSVGSGGVGYEQYF. CDR3 coding DNA: TGTGCCAGCAGCGTAGGGTCCGGGGGAGTCGGCTACGAGCAGTACTTC. This chain uses TRBV9 with TRBJ2-7; weak D call: TRBD2 (6 bases). CDR3 size: 16 residues. V lost 0 bases and J 3 bases, leaving 16 bases between the germline ends. CDR1 and CDR2 from the germline V gene are SGDLS and YYNGEE. The full variable domain, with the rest looked up from reference TRBV9 and TRBJ2-7, is DSGVTQTPKHLITATGQRVTLRCSPRSGDLSVYWYQQSLDQGLQFLIQYYNGEERAKGNILERFSAQQFPDLHSELNLSSLELGDSALYFCASSVGSGGVGYEQYFGPGTRLTVT.

In this sample, this clone turned up once. The rearrangement links TRBV19 to TRBJ2-2, with 10 bases that match TRBD1. CDR3 length equals 15 residues. In germline, CDR1 is LNHDA, CDR2 SQIVND (reference sequence). J lost 4 bases, V lost 5 bases, and 4 bases had no gene match. CDR3 DNA sequence: TGTGCCAGTAGTGCGGACAGGGGGGGCACCGGGGAGCTGTTTTTT. This encodes CASSADRGGTGELFF.

This chain links TRBV7-2 with TRBJ1-1; no firm D call. CDR1 is SGHTA and CDR2 is FQGNSA in the germline V gene. The CDR3 contains 14 residues. The V end was cut by 7 bases, the J end by 2 bases, with 14 bases between. The CDR3: CASTPGALNTEAFF. CDR3 nucleotides: TGTGCCAGCACCCCAGGAGCCCTAAACACTGAAGCTTTCTTT.

This clone was seen just once. The chain couples TRBV5-1 to TRBJ1-1; D is unclear. V was clipped by 4 bases and J by 8 bases, with 15 bases between them. The germline V gene has CDR1 SGHRS and CDR2 YFSETQ. The CDR3 runs 13 residues. The DNA of the CDR3 is TGCGCCAGCAGCCCGACTTCTTTCGGGGAAGCTTTCTTT. It encodes CASSPTSFGEAFF.

Details on this clone: Distinct nucleotide sequences in the sample also encode this CDR3. The chain has TRBV5-1 and TRBJ2-7, with 10 positions matching TRBD1. This CDR3 is 14 amino acids long. Germline V gene lookup returns CDR1 SGHRS and CDR2 YFSETQ. With V trimmed by 5 bases and J by 0 bases, 2 bases remained unmatched. In nucleotides, the CDR3 is TGCGCCAGCAGTCGGGACAGGGGCTCCTACGAGCAGTACTTC. It encodes CASSRDRGSYEQYF.

The chain has TRBV4-2 and TRBJ2-3, with D unclear. The V end was cut by 3 bases, the J end by 5 bases, with 6 bases between. Germline V gene data show CDR1 as LGHNA and CDR2 as YNFKEQ. The CDR3 runs 12 residues. The CDR3 spells CASSQVVDTQYF. The CDR3 bases are TGTGCCAGCAGCCAGGTTGTAGATACGCAGTATTTT.

The V call is TRBV9, the J call TRBJ2-3; D is unclear. Trimming removed 0 bases at V and 6 bases at J, with 8 bases between. Per germline, CDR1 SGDLS and CDR2 YYNGEE. CDR3 size: 13 residues. The chain's CDR3 is CASSVDWQDTQYF. In DNA form, the CDR3 reads TGTGCCAGCAGCGTAGACTGGCAGGATACGCAGTATTTT.

The rearrangement links TRBV7-2 to TRBJ2-3, with D tentatively TRBD2 (6 bases). This CDR3 comprises 17 residues. V gave up 2 bases and J gave up 2 bases, with 17 bases separating them. Germline V gene data show CDR1 as SGHTA and CDR2 as FQGNSA. The CDR3 region is CASSLRGGASLTDTQYF. The CDR3 DNA is TGTGCCAGCAGCTTAAGGGGCGGGGCGTCCCTCACAGATACGCAGTATTTT.

V is TRBV5-4 and J is TRBJ2-2; 7 nucleotides align to TRBD1. Trimming removed 2 bases from V and 8 bases from J; junction bases left unmatched: 9. This CDR3 spans 15 amino acids. Germline-derived CDR1 and CDR2 are SGHNT and YYREEE (reference sequence). The CDR3 spells CASSFRTGAGGELFF. Here the CDR3 DNA reads TGTGCCAGCAGCTTTAGAACAGGGGCAGGAGGGGAGCTGTTTTTT.